The 9 T cell receptor beta chains below come from one sample, sequenced in a study of TIL therapy for anti-PD-1-resistant metastatic lung cancer. The time point here: pre-treatment sample, taken before nivolumab and TIL therapy. The immunoSEQ assay was v3. Sequencing was performed with immunoSEQ multiplex PCR; in TCRdb, only in-frame clones are kept and a portion is missing. The sample lists tens of thousands of clones, about nine tenths seen once, with approximately 2.4% in the top ten. The input for sequencing was blood, taken at baseline. These receptors were collected from a person aged 25 to 85 with non-small cell lung cancer.

The rearrangement links TRBV9 to TRBJ2-7, with D unclear. The CDR3 consists of 15 residues. Trimming cost V 2 bases and J 3 bases, with 15 bases left between them. From germline, CDR1 is SGDLS and CDR2 YYNGEE. CDR3 nucleotides: TGTGCCAGCAGCGTGGCCGGGCCGTCAGACTACGAGCAGTACTTC. Translating it yields CASSVAGPSDYEQYF.

The V call is TRBV30, the J call TRBJ1-6; possible D gene TRBD1, 6 bases. This CDR3 is 15 amino acids long. The V end lost 3 bases, the J end lost 9 bases, and 18 bases lay between the germline ends. In germline, CDR1 is GTSNPN, CDR2 SVGIG (reference sequence). This chain's CDR3 is CAWRGARGVRSPLHF. The CDR3 DNA follows: TGTGCCTGGAGGGGCGCCAGGGGAGTTCGTTCACCCCTCCACTTT.

The rearrangement uses TRBV15 and TRBJ2-2, with D unclear. Germline CDR1 is LNHNV and CDR2 is YYDKDF (reference sequence). This CDR3 is 15 amino acids long. V lost 1 base and J lost 5, with 11 bases in between. Written as DNA, the CDR3 is TGTGCCACCAGCAGAGCTATCCCGGGTACCGGGGAGCTGTTTTTT. Amino acid sequence: CATSRAIPGTGELFF.

The J gene is TRBJ2-7, the V gene TRBV2; D unclear. The germline gives CDR1 SNHLY, CDR2 FYNNEI. Between the trimmed V and J ends, which lost 1 base and 8 bases, there was a span of 15 bases. The CDR3 runs to 14 residues. Written as DNA, the CDR3 is TGTGCCAGCAGTGAAGTAAGAACCTTAGGACAGCAGTACTTC. Translated: CASSEVRTLGQQYF. Full variable domain (missing parts from reference TRBV2 and TRBJ2-7): EPEVTQTPSHQVTQMGQEVILRCVPISNHLYFYWYRQILGQKVEFLVSFYNNEISEKSEIFDDQFSVERPDGSNFTLKIRSTKLEDSAMYFCASSEVRTLGQQYFGPGTRLTVT.

The chain has TRBV19 and TRBJ1-5, with D possibly TRBD1 on 6 matching bases. The V gene lost 5 bases and the J gene lost 4 bases, with 12 bases spanning the gap. The CDR3 runs to 14 residues. The germline V gene encodes CDR1 LNHDA and CDR2 SQIVND (reference sequence). The CDR3 sequence: CASSVGQLNQPQHF. In nucleotides, the CDR3 is TGTGCCAGTAGTGTTGGACAGCTTAATCAGCCCCAGCATTTT. Supplemented by reference TRBV19 and TRBJ1-5, the full variable domain reads DGGITQSPKYLFRKEGQNVTLSCEQNLNHDAMYWYRQDPGQGLRLIYYSQIVNDFQKGDIAEGYSVSREKKESFPLTVTSAQKNPTAFYLCASSVGQLNQPQHFGDGTRLSIL.

The chain carries TRBV19 and TRBJ1-6; perhaps TRBD1 as D (6 bases). Germline V gives CDR1 LNHDA, CDR2 SQIVND (reference sequence). The CDR3 contains 17 residues. Trimming took 3 bases from V and 7 from J, leaving 19 bases between them. The CDR3 nucleotides read TGTGCCAGTAGTATTGGGGGGGGGCGGCCTCAGAATTCACCCCTCCACTTT. Amino acid sequence: CASSIGGGRPQNSPLHF.

V usage is TRBV27 and J usage is TRBJ2-7; 9 bases line up with TRBD1. CDR3 length: 17 amino acids. The germline gives CDR1 MNHEY, CDR2 SMNVEV (reference sequence). V gave up 5 bases and J gave up 0 bases; unmatched junction bases: 11. CDR3 sequence reads: CASSPRDRAGTSYEQYF. In DNA, the CDR3 is TGTGCCAGCAGTCCCCGGGACAGGGCCGGAACCTCCTACGAGCAGTACTTC.

The V gene is TRBV5-6, the J gene TRBJ2-3; 7 bases match TRBD2. The germline V gene encodes CDR1 SGHDT and CDR2 YYEEEE. CDR3 size: 15 residues. The trim removed 1 base at V and 2 bases at J, leaving 4 bases unmatched. CDR3 amino acids: CASSLREGPTDTQYF. CDR3 DNA sequence: TGTGCCAGCAGCTTGAGGGAGGGCCCCACAGATACGCAGTATTTT.

V is TRBV5-1 and J is TRBJ2-3; tentative D call: TRBD1 (5 bases). The CDR3 is 16 residues long. The ends were cut back, 3 bases at V and 2 bases at J, with 16 bases in the middle. Germline lookup yields CDR1 SGHRS and CDR2 YFSETQ. CDR3 DNA sequence: TGCGCCAGCAGCTCCCCCTGGGGCCAGTTCACAGATACGCAGTATTTT. It specifies CASSSPWGQFTDTQYF. Drawing the rest from reference TRBV5-1 and TRBJ2-3, the complete variable domain is KAGVTQTPRYLIKTRGQQVTLSCSPISGHRSVSWYQQTPGQGLQFLFEYFSETQRNKGNFPGRFSGRQFSNSRSEMNVSTLELGDSALYLCASSSPWGQFTDTQYFGPGTRLTVL.